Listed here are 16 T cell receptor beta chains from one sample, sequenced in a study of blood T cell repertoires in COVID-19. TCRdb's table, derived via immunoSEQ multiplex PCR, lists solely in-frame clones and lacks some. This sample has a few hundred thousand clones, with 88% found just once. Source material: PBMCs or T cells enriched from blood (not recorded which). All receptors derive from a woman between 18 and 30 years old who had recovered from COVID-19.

The CDR3 sequence is CASSLGDSPSYTF. Here the CDR3 DNA reads TGCGCCAGCAGCTTGGGGGACAGCCCCTCCTACACCTTC. The chain recombines TRBV5-1 with TRBJ1-2; 7 positions match TRBD1. V shed 0 bases, J shed 10 bases, and the junction held 6 bases outside the gene matches. This CDR3 is 13 amino acids long. From germline, CDR1 is SGHRS and CDR2 YFSETQ.

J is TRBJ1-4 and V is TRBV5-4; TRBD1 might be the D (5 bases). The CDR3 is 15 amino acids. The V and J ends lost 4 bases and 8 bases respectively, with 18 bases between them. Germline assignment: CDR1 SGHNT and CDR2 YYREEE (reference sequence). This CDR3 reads CASSLMGWGDEKLFF. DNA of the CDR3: TGTGCCAGCAGCCTGATGGGTTGGGGGGACGAAAAACTGTTTTTT.

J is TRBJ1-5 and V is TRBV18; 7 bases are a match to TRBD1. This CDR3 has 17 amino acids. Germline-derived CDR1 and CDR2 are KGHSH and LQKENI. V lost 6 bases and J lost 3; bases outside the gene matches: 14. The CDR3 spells CASSKTGTTFSNQPQHF. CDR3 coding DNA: TGTGCCAGCTCGAAGACAGGGACAACTTTCTCCAATCAGCCCCAGCATTTT.

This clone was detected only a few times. CDR3 coding DNA: TGCGCCAGCAGCTCCGGGACAGGGGTTGGCTACGAGCAGTACTTC. It yields the protein CASSSGTGVGYEQYF. The rearrangement uses TRBV5-1 and TRBJ2-7; 10 bases agree with TRBD1. The CDR3 loop spans 15 amino acids. Germline-derived CDR1 and CDR2 are SGHRS and YFSETQ. With 3 bases clipped from V and 3 bases from J, the junction kept 6 bases outside the gene matches.

CDR3 residues: CAWSVWSGEDEQYF. The CDR3 nucleotides read TGTGCCTGGAGTGTATGGAGTGGGGAGGACGAGCAGTACTTC. V and J are TRBV30 and TRBJ2-7; tentative D call: TRBD2 (6 bases). This CDR3 is built from 14 residues. V lost 0 bases and J lost 5, with 14 bases in between. Germline-derived CDR1 and CDR2 are GTSNPN and SVGIG (reference sequence). Using reference TRBV30 and TRBJ2-7 for the parts outside the CDR3, the full variable domain is SQTIHQWPATLVQPVGSPLSLECTVEGTSNPNLYWYRQAAGRGLQLLFYSVGIGQISSEVPQNLSASRPQDRQFILSSKKLLLSDSGFYLCAWSVWSGEDEQYFGPGTRLTVT.

The CDR3 sequence: CASSVSIGDRVRNEQFF. The CDR3 bases are TGTGCCAGCAGCGTCTCCATTGGGGACAGGGTAAGGAATGAGCAGTTCTTC. This chain links TRBV7-9 with TRBJ2-1; TRBD1 matches at 9 bases. CDR1 and CDR2 (germline): SEHNR, FQNEAQ (reference sequence). V lost 5 bases and J lost 7; bases outside the gene matches: 15. This CDR3 has 17 residues.

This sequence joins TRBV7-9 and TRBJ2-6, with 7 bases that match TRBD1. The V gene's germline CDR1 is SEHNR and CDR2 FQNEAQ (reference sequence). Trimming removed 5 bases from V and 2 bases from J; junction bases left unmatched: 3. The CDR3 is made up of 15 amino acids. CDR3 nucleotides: TGTGCCAGCAGCGACACAGGGGCTGGGGCCAACGTCCTGACTTTC. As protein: CASSDTGAGANVLTF.

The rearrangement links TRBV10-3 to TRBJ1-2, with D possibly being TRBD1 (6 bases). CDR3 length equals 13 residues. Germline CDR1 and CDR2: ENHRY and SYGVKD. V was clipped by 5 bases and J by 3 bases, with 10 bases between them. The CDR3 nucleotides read TGTGCCATCAGTCTGGACAGAGACTATGGCTACACCTTC. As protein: CAISLDRDYGYTF.

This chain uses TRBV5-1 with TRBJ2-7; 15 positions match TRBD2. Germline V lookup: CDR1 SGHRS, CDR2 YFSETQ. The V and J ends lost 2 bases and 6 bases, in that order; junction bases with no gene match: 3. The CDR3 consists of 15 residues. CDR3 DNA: TGCGCCAGCAGCTTACGGACTAGCGGGGGGGGCGAGCAGTACTTC. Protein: CASSLRTSGGGEQYF.

This CDR3 is CASSQERSGDTGELFF. Here the CDR3 DNA reads TGCGCCAGCAGCCAAGAGCGGTCCGGCGACACCGGGGAGCTGTTTTTT. The chain links TRBV4-1 to TRBJ2-2; D is uncertain. This CDR3 is built from 16 residues. V lost 0 bases, J lost 3 bases, and 11 bases lay in between. The germline CDR1 and CDR2 sequences are MGHRA and YSYEKL.

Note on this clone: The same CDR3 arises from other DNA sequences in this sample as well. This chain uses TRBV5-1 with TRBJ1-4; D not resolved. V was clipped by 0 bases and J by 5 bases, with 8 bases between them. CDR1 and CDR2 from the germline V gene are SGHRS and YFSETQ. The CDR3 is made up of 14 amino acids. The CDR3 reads CASSLGQANEKLFF. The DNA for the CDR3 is TGCGCCAGCAGCTTGGGTCAGGCAAATGAAAAACTGTTTTTT.

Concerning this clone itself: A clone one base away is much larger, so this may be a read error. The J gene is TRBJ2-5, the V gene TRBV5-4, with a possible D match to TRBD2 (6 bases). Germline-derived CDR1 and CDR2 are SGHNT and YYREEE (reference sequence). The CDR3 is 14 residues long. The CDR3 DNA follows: TGTGCCAGCAGCCAACTCGCTTCGGGAGAGGCCCAGTACTTC. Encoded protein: CASSQLASGEAQYF.

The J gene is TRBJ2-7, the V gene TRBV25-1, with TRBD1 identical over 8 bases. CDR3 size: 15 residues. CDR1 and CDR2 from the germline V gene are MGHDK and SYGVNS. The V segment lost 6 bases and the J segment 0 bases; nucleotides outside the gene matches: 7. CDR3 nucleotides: TGTGCCAGCAGGAGCGGACAGGGTAACTCCTACGAGCAGTACTTC. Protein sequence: CASRSGQGNSYEQYF.

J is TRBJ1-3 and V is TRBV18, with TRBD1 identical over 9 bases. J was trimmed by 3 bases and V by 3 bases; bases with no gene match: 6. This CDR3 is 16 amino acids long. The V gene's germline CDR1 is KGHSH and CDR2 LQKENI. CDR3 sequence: CASSPKQGAGGNTIYF. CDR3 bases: TGTGCCAGCTCACCGAAACAGGGGGCCGGTGGAAACACCATATATTTT.

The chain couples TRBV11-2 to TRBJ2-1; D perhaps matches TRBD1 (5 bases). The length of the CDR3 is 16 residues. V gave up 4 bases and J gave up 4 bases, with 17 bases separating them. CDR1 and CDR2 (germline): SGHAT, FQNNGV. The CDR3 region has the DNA TGTGCCAGCAGCTCCTATTTTAAACAGGAATACAATGAGCAGTTCTTC. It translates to CASSSYFKQEYNEQFF.

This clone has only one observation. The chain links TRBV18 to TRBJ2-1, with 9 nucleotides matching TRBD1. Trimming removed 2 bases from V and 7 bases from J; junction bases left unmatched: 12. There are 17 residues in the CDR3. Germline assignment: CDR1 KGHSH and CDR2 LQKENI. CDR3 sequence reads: CASSPVLRDRAENEQFF. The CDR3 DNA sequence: TGTGCCAGCTCACCAGTACTCCGGGACAGGGCCGAGAATGAGCAGTTCTTC.